The 11 T cell receptor beta chains listed next were all sequenced from one sample in a study of molecular identifiers for immune sequencing clone quantification. One entry per CDR3 protein, called by TCRdb with MiXCR from the PCR reads. The data contain approximately 320,000 distinct CDR3 sequences, roughly 23% of them singletons. The sample comprised naive CD8+ T cells from blood, with Jurkat cell RNA spiked in. As for subset: FACS-sorted CD8+CD4-CCR7+CD45RA+ naive T cells. These receptors all come from a human donor in good health. Some libraries in this study had Jurkat cell RNA spiked in.

This rearrangement joins TRBV7-6 to TRBJ2-1; D is perhaps TRBD1 or TRBD2 (5 bases each). V was pared by 4 bases and J by 4 bases, with 11 bases between. This CDR3 has 14 amino acids. Germline CDR1 and CDR2: SGHVS and FNYEAQ. The CDR3 protein is CASSSPGQYNEQFF. The CDR3 bases are TGTGCCAGCAGCTCCCCGGGGCAGTACAATGAGCAGTTCTTC.

About this clonotype: This may stem from a read error, because a much larger clone lies one nucleotide away. The V call is TRBV25-1, the J call TRBJ1-6; 7 nucleotides align to TRBD1. The CDR3 sequence is 13 residues long. Germline CDR1 reads MGHDK; CDR2 reads SYGVNS. V shed 5 bases, J shed 12 bases, and the junction held 7 bases outside the gene matches. The CDR3 region is CASSFTGDLPLHF. The CDR3 nucleotides are TGTGCCAGCAGTTTTACAGGGGATTTACCCCTCCACTTT.

As for this clonotype: A much larger clone lies one base from this, so it may be a read error. The chain has TRBV7-2 and TRBJ2-3; 9 bases are a match to TRBD1. This CDR3 is built from 13 residues. Germline lookup yields CDR1 SGHTA and CDR2 FQGNSA. The J segment lost 4 bases and the V segment lost 11 bases, leaving 7 bases of the junction unmatched. CDR3 amino acids: CAGPGQGADTQYF. Written as DNA, the CDR3 is TGTGCCGGCCCGGGACAGGGAGCAGATACGCAGTATTTT.

The chain recombines TRBV20-1 with TRBJ1-1; D is undetermined. V lost 0 bases and J 11 bases, leaving 13 bases between the germline ends. There are 12 residues in the CDR3. Germline CDR1 DFQATT, CDR2 SNEGSKA (reference sequence). CDR3 amino acids: CSARDEGLHAFF. Here the CDR3 DNA reads TGCAGTGCTAGAGATGAGGGCCTCCACGCTTTCTTT.

This clonotype has a count of ten or more. V and J are TRBV19 and TRBJ2-7; perhaps TRBD2 as D (5 bases). Trimming left V 5 bases short and J 1 base short, with 12 bases between. The germline gives CDR1 LNHDA, CDR2 SQIVND (reference sequence). The CDR3 is 14 amino acids. The CDR3: CASSSGVKSYEQYF. CDR3 bases: TGTGCCAGTAGTTCCGGGGTGAAGTCCTACGAGCAGTACTTC.

This clonotype showed up just a few times. A much more abundant neighbour one base away suggests this may be a read error. The chain carries TRBV29-1 and TRBJ1-4, with 7 bases matching TRBD1. In germline, CDR1 is SQVTM, CDR2 ANQGSEA. The CDR3 runs to 13 residues. After removal of 7 bases from V and 7 bases from J, the junction contained 9 bases not matched to a gene. The CDR3 nucleotides are TGCAGCGGGACAGGTCCTTATAGTGAAAAACTGTTTTTT. This sequence encodes CSGTGPYSEKLFF.

The chain couples TRBV12-3 or TRBV12-4 to TRBJ2-2, with D hard to call. V gave up 4 bases and J gave up 6 bases, with 9 bases separating them. This CDR3 region has 13 residues. The CDR3 DNA reads TGTGCCAGCAGTTCCCGTCCTGCCGGGGAGCTGTTTTTT. The encoded protein is CASSSRPAGELFF.

This chain connects TRBV27 to TRBJ2-5; tentatively, D is TRBD1 or TRBD2 (6 bases each). V was cut by 5 bases and J by 1 base, with 20 bases left in between. Germline assignment: CDR1 MNHEY and CDR2 SMNVEV (reference sequence). This CDR3 has 17 residues. CDR3 coding DNA: TGTGCCAGCAGTACCCACCTATTAGGGGGACTCCAAGAGACCCAGTACTTC. Translating gives CASSTHLLGGLQETQYF.

On this clonotype: A much larger clone differs from this one at a single base, so this may be a read error. The CDR3, as DNA: TGTGCCAGCAGCCTCGGGCCAGGGGACGAGCAGTACTTC. Its protein product is CASSLGPGDEQYF. The genes are TRBV12-3 or TRBV12-4 and TRBJ2-7; TRBD1 is a possible D gene (6 bases). Between the trimmed V and J ends, which lost 6 bases and 5 bases, there was a span of 14 bases. CDR3 length: 13 residues.

A remark on this clonotype: One base away lies a much larger clone, so this may be a sequencing read error. This chain uses TRBV7-2 with TRBJ2-1; D ambiguous. Germline CDR1 is SGHTA and CDR2 is FQGNSA. The CDR3 contains 15 residues. CDR3 region: CASSLAKSSYNEPFF. The CDR3 nucleotides are TGTGCCAGCTCCCTGGCTAAAAGCTCCTACAATGAGCCGTTCTTC.

This clonotype appeared many times. CDR3 loop: CASSIGLITEAFF. CDR3 bases: TGTGCCAGTAGTATAGGATTAATAACTGAAGCTTTCTTT. This chain joins TRBV19 and TRBJ1-1, with D unresolved. V gave up 1 base and J gave up 5 bases, with 8 bases separating them. CDR3 size: 13 residues. The V gene's germline CDR1 is LNHDA and CDR2 SQIVND (reference sequence).